The 21 T cell receptor beta chains below all came from one sample that was sequenced in a study of OX40 agonist ivuxolimab in advanced cancers. Generated by immunoSEQ multiplex PCR, the TCRdb table keeps only in-frame clones and is missing some. The table includes 70,000 or so clones, roughly 87% detected once. This specimen was CD4+ or CD8+ T cells sorted from blood, taken in a trial of the OX40 agonist ivuxolimab. The receptors here all came from an adult with an advanced solid tumor such as melanoma, head and neck, liver or kidney cancer.

This chain links TRBV12-5 with TRBJ1-1, with D possibly being TRBD1 (6 bases). V was shortened by 6 bases and J by 0 bases, with 8 bases between the two germline ends. The CDR3 extends over 13 amino acids. Germline lookup yields CDR1 LGHNT and CDR2 FRNRAP. This CDR3 is CASGRGMNTEAFF. CDR3 DNA sequence: TGTGCTAGTGGCAGGGGAATGAACACTGAAGCTTTCTTT. The whole variable domain, filled in from reference TRBV12-5 and TRBJ1-1, reads DARVTQTPRHKVTEMGQEVTMRCQPILGHNTVFWYRQTMMQGLELLAYFRNRAPLDDSGMPKDRFSAEMPDATLATLKIQPSEPRDSAVYFCASGRGMNTEAFFGQGTRLTVV.

The chain joins TRBV19 to TRBJ2-1; 13 bases are a match to TRBD2. CDR3 size: 17 residues. V lost 10 bases to trimming and J lost 0 bases; unmatched junction nucleotides: 9. Germline V CDR1 and CDR2: LNHDA, SQIVND (reference sequence). For the CDR3, the DNA is TGTGCCACCAGGACTAGCGGGAGAGGGGGCTCCTACAATGAGCAGTTCTTC. It encodes CATRTSGRGGSYNEQFF.

J is TRBJ2-7 and V is TRBV25-1, with a weak D call TRBD2 (6 bases). V was shortened by 5 bases and J by 0 bases, with 8 bases between the two germline ends. This CDR3 has 13 amino acids. The germline V gene has CDR1 MGHDK and CDR2 SYGVNS. Here the CDR3 reads CASSYGSSYEQYF. The CDR3 DNA reads as TGTGCCAGCAGTTACGGGAGCTCCTACGAGCAGTACTTC.

V usage is TRBV6-5 and J usage is TRBJ1-5; the D gene is possibly TRBD1 (5 bases). V gave up 7 bases and J gave up 6 bases, with 16 bases separating them. The germline V gene has CDR1 MNHEY and CDR2 SVGAGI. CDR3 size: 14 residues. As DNA, the CDR3 is TGTGCCAGCACCCCACGTGGGGGTGGTCAGCCCCAGCATTTT. Encoded protein: CASTPRGGGQPQHF.

V usage is TRBV19 and J usage is TRBJ2-5, with 10 positions matching TRBD1. The CDR3 is 15 amino acids. V was pared by 7 bases and J by 4 bases, with 9 bases of the junction left unmatched. The V gene's germline CDR1 is LNHDA and CDR2 SQIVND (reference sequence). The CDR3 is CASTNTRTGGETQYF. CDR3 nucleotide sequence: TGTGCCAGTACCAATACCCGGACAGGGGGAGAGACCCAGTACTTC.

This clone was counted a single time. J is TRBJ1-5 and V is TRBV28; 12 bases map to TRBD1. Trimming cost V 7 bases and J 11 bases; bases outside gene matches: 15. This CDR3 is built from 16 residues. Germline V CDR1 and CDR2: MDHEN, SYDVKM. The CDR3, as DNA: TGTGCCAGCACTCCTAGGGGGACAGGGGGCCGCGTAGCCCAGCATTTT. It yields the protein CASTPRGTGGRVAQHF.

This chain joins TRBV6-5 and TRBJ1-1; 7 bases align to TRBD1. The ends lost 6 bases at V and 1 base at J; junction bases unmatched: 8. This CDR3 contains 15 residues. In germline, CDR1 is MNHEY, CDR2 SVGAGI. This CDR3 reads CASRHMTGRNTEAFF. DNA of the CDR3: TGTGCCAGCAGACACATGACAGGGCGGAACACTGAAGCTTTCTTT.

The J gene is TRBJ2-2, the V gene TRBV5-4; 9 bases line up with TRBD1. The germline gives CDR1 SGHNT, CDR2 YYREEE (reference sequence). The CDR3 length is 16 residues. V lost 4 bases to trimming and J lost 6 bases; unmatched junction nucleotides: 10. CDR3 loop: CASSPGTGFGPGELFF. The CDR3 DNA is TGTGCCAGCAGCCCCGGGACAGGGTTCGGTCCCGGGGAGCTGTTTTTT. The whole variable domain, filled in from reference TRBV5-4 and TRBJ2-2, reads ETGVTQSPTHLIKTRGQQVTLRCSSQSGHNTVSWYQQALGQGPQFIFQYYREEENGRGNFPPRFSGLQFPNYSSELNVNALELDDSALYLCASSPGTGFGPGELFFGEGSRLTVL.

The table lists this clone with a few counts. The chain carries TRBV2 and TRBJ1-1; 7 positions match TRBD1. The CDR3 loop spans 14 amino acids. The germline V gene encodes CDR1 SNHLY and CDR2 FYNNEI. J was trimmed by 5 bases and V by 6 bases; bases with no gene match: 9. The CDR3 DNA follows: TGTGCCAGCAGGAGGGCGGCAGGGGGTACTGAAGCTTTCTTT. As protein: CASRRAAGGTEAFF.

The chain is built from TRBV11-2 and TRBJ1-2, with D possibly being TRBD1 (6 bases). The germline CDR1 and CDR2 sequences are SGHAT and FQNNGV. Deletions cut 6 bases from V and 14 bases from J, with 16 bases between. The CDR3 is 11 amino acids. CDR3 residues: CASRSGTTSTF. CDR3 DNA sequence: TGTGCCAGCAGGTCCGGGACAACTTCTACCTTC.

The chain combines TRBV5-6 with TRBJ1-5, with unresolved D. Germline assignment: CDR1 SGHDT and CDR2 YYEEEE. Trimming took off 2 bases at V and 3 bases at J, with 12 bases between the two ends. The CDR3 is made up of 15 amino acids. CDR3 sequence reads: CASSFRQAPNQPQHF. The CDR3 DNA follows: TGTGCCAGCAGCTTTCGGCAGGCCCCCAATCAGCCCCAGCATTTT.

CDR3 coding DNA: TGTGCCAGCAGTTACTCGAAAGGGGGGGCAGAGACCCAGTACTTC. It is translated as CASSYSKGGAETQYF. The chain couples TRBV6-5 to TRBJ2-5; TRBD2 is a possible D gene (7 bases). CDR1 and CDR2 (germline): MNHEY, SVGAGI. V lost 0 bases and J lost 4, with 12 bases in between. CDR3 length: 15 residues.

The J gene is TRBJ2-2, the V gene TRBV7-8; D perhaps matches TRBD2 (6 bases). From germline, CDR1 is SGHVS and CDR2 FQNEAQ. V lost 4 bases, J lost 7 bases, and 13 bases lay in between. This CDR3 comprises 14 residues. The CDR3 DNA sequence: TGTGCCAGCAGCTCATCTTGGGGGGTCGGGGAGCTGTTTTTT. It is translated as CASSSSWGVGELFF.

This chain links TRBV1 with TRBJ2-7; the listed D gene, TRBD1, was not tested against the DNA. TRBV1 is an annotated pseudogene. The CDR3 sequence is 15 residues long. The CDR3 nucleotides are TGCACCAGCAGCCATGGGCAGGGTCGTTCCTACGAGCAGTACTTC. Translated, it gives CTSSHGQGRSYEQYF.

V is TRBV7-2 and J is TRBJ1-2, with 8 bases identical to TRBD1. The trim removed 4 bases at V and 8 bases at J, leaving 9 bases unmatched. Per the germline V gene, CDR1 is SGHTA and CDR2 is FQGNSA. CDR3 length: 14 amino acids. The CDR3 bases are TGTGCCAGCAGCTCCACGACAGGGGCAAGAGGCTACACCTTC. Translation: CASSSTTGARGYTF. Drawing the rest from reference TRBV7-2 and TRBJ1-2, the complete variable domain is GAGVSQSPSNKVTEKGKDVELRCDPISGHTALYWYRQSLGQGLEFLIYFQGNSAPDKSGLPSDRFSAERTGGSVSTLTIQRTQQEDSAVYLCASSSTTGARGYTFGSGTRLTVV.

This chain uses TRBV7-3 with TRBJ2-2; D gene unclear. Trimming left V 2 bases short and J 4 bases short, with 8 bases between. CDR1 is SGHTA, CDR2 FQGTGA, per germline. CDR3 length: 14 amino acids. The CDR3 sequence is CASSLWRGTGELFF. CDR3 DNA: TGTGCCAGCAGCTTATGGAGAGGCACCGGGGAGCTGTTTTTT. Combining the CDR3 with reference TRBV7-3 and TRBJ2-2 gives the whole variable domain GAGVSQTPSNKVTEKGKYVELRCDPISGHTALYWYRQSLGQGPEFLIYFQGTGAADDSGLPNDRFFAVRPEGSVSTLKIQRTERGDSAVYLCASSLWRGTGELFFGEGSRLTVL.

This chain connects TRBV5-1 to TRBJ2-1, with 8 bases aligning to TRBD2. From germline, CDR1 is SGHRS and CDR2 YFSETQ. The CDR3 extends over 14 amino acids. Trimming at V came to 4 bases and at J to 8 bases, leaving 8 bases not matched to a gene. The CDR3 spells CASSPGLAWDEQFF. In DNA form, the CDR3 reads TGCGCCAGCAGCCCTGGACTAGCCTGGGATGAGCAGTTCTTC.

The J gene is TRBJ2-3, the V gene TRBV6-6; 10 positions match TRBD1. J gave up 4 bases and V 4 bases, and 2 bases lay outside the gene matches. The germline gives CDR1 MNHNY, CDR2 SVGAGI (reference sequence). This CDR3 has 14 residues. The CDR3 nucleotides read TGTGCCAGCAGTTTAGGACAGGGGGCAGATACGCAGTATTTT. Its protein is CASSLGQGADTQYF.

A single count supports this clone. The chain recombines TRBV5-1 with TRBJ2-2; 7 bases line up with TRBD2. This CDR3 spans 16 amino acids. CDR1 and CDR2 from the germline V gene are SGHRS and YFSETQ. V trimming: 4 bases; J trimming: 6 bases; junction bases outside the gene matches: 12. The DNA for the CDR3 is TGCGCCAGCAGCCCATTAGGGAGGGCGAGGGCCGGGGAGCTGTTTTTT. It encodes CASSPLGRARAGELFF.

This clone came up a few times. This chain joins TRBV28 and TRBJ1-5; the match to TRBD1 covers 9 bases. The CDR3 spans 15 residues. The V gene's germline CDR1 is MDHEN and CDR2 SYDVKM. Trimming cost V 7 bases and J 6 bases; bases outside gene matches: 10. CDR3 coding DNA: TGTGCCAGCAAGCCTATACAGGGGGCGAGTCAGCCCCAGCATTTT. Residues: CASKPIQGASQPQHF.

This rearrangement joins TRBV7-2 to TRBJ2-7; D could derive from TRBD1 or TRBD2 (5 bases each). Trimming pared 4 bases from V and 2 bases from J, leaving 15 bases between. The CDR3 covers 15 residues. The germline V gene encodes CDR1 SGHTA and CDR2 FQGNSA. The CDR3 reads CASSSHGLGAYEQYF. The CDR3, as DNA: TGTGCCAGCAGCTCTCATGGACTGGGGGCCTACGAGCAGTACTTC.